Ten or more counts support the clone carrying this T cell receptor (beta chain). These data belong to a study of response to subunit inactivated influenza vaccine. Germline lookup yields CDR1 MGHRA and CDR2 YSYEKL. There are 16 residues in the CDR3. V shed 6 bases and J 0 bases; nucleotides not matched to a gene: 3. From the RT-PCR reads, TCRdb called clonotypes with MiXCR, one entry per CDR3 protein. Of some 570,000 distinct CDR3 sequences detected, 11% appear once; the ten largest clones hold approximately 10%. The sample was also linked to a second study, of T cells expressing NK-cell markers. That paper states: The authors generated TCR beta cDNA through 5'RACE template switching with UMIs. A range of about 1.0-7.5% of CD8+ T cells consisted of dominant NKG2C+ clonotypes in 5 to 7 donors.

This TCR was sampled from a man aged 50-60 years who received an inactivated influenza vaccine. V and J are TRBV4-1 and TRBJ2-5; 14 bases are a match to TRBD2. The sample in question was PBMCs from blood, obtained on the day of vaccination. The CDR3 nucleotides read TGCGCCAGCAGAGGGACTAGCGGGGGAGACCAAGAGACCCAGTACTTC. Protein sequence: CASRGTSGGDQETQYF.